These 21 T cell receptor beta chains were all obtained from the same sample, sequenced in a study of neurological immune-mediated disorders. Via MiXCR, TCRdb re-called the 5' RACE reads, giving one row per CDR3 protein. This sample has about 59,000 distinct CDR3 sequences, with 3% to 4% found just once. Sequenced input: PBMCs. The receptors here all came from a woman between 50 and 59 years old with multiple sclerosis.

This clonotype counts as medium-sized. The chain employs TRBV20-1 and TRBJ1-4; D gene unclear. Germline CDR1 and CDR2: DFQATT and SNEGSKA (reference sequence). The CDR3 contains 10 residues. V lost 3 bases, J lost 8 bases, and 4 bases lay in between. The CDR3 region has the DNA TGCAGTGCTAGGGGCGAAAAACTGTTTTTT. Translated, it gives CSARGEKLFF.

This clonotype occurred many times. This rearrangement joins TRBV29-1 to TRBJ1-5, with TRBD1 matching over 10 bases. With 6 bases clipped from V and 7 bases from J, the junction kept 6 bases outside the gene matches. CDR3 size: 13 residues. CDR1 and CDR2 from the germline V gene are SQVTM and ANQGSEA. CDR3 DNA: TGCAGCGTGGGGACAGGGGACGGACAGCCCCAGCATTTT. It is translated as CSVGTGDGQPQHF.

This clonotype was detected ten times or more. V usage is TRBV1 and J usage is TRBJ2-2. TRBV1 is a recognized pseudogene. CDR3 length: 17 amino acids. CDR3 region: CTSSQDLRRSNTGELFF. In nucleotides, the CDR3 is TGCACCAGCAGCCAAGATCTGAGGCGTTCGAACACCGGGGAGCTGTTTTTT.

This clonotype was detected ten times or more. The chain carries TRBV5-1 and TRBJ2-2, with 9 bases fitting TRBD2. The V segment lost 1 base and the J segment 4 bases; nucleotides outside the gene matches: 5. The V gene's germline CDR1 is SGHRS and CDR2 YFSETQ. This CDR3 has 16 residues. The CDR3 DNA reads as TGCGCCAGCAGCTTGCTTAGCGGGAGCGGCACCGGGGAGCTGTTTTTT. Residues: CASSLLSGSGTGELFF.

This clonotype was recorded many times. The rearrangement joins TRBV20-1 to TRBJ2-3, with 10 bases fitting TRBD2. The V gene's germline CDR1 is DFQATT and CDR2 SNEGSKA (reference sequence). The CDR3 extends over 17 amino acids. V lost 1 base and J lost 1; bases outside the gene matches: 8. CDR3: CSARAASGSARTDTQYF. DNA of the CDR3: TGCAGTGCTAGAGCTGCTAGCGGGAGCGCTCGCACAGATACGCAGTATTTT.

In this sample, this clonotype turned up many times. The chain has TRBV20-1 and TRBJ2-5; D not certain. CDR1 and CDR2 (germline): DFQATT, SNEGSKA (reference sequence). This CDR3 region has 13 residues. With 0 bases removed from V and 5 bases from J, the gap between germline ends came to 10 bases. The CDR3 DNA is TGCAGTGCTAGAGATCCTAATGGGGAGACCCAGTACTTC. Its protein product is CSARDPNGETQYF.

This clonotype has a count of ten or more. The gene calls are TRBV12-3 or TRBV12-4 and TRBJ1-1; D is unclear. Trimming cost V 6 bases and J 3 bases, with 14 bases left between them. The CDR3 is 14 residues long. CDR3 amino acids: CASRKTQPDTEAFF. The CDR3 DNA reads TGTGCCAGCAGAAAAACCCAGCCAGACACTGAAGCTTTCTTT.

This clonotype is medium-sized (0.01 to 0.1%) in the sample. V gene TRBV7-9 combines with J gene TRBJ1-2; D is undetermined. The germline CDR1 and CDR2 sequences are SEHNR and FQNEAQ (reference sequence). V shed 8 bases and J shed 4 bases, with 8 bases lying between them. This CDR3 is built from 11 residues. The CDR3 region has the DNA TGTGCCAGCGAAAGGAGCTATGGCTACACCTTC. Translation: CASERSYGYTF.

There are many counts of this clonotype. The genes are TRBV29-1 and TRBJ2-3, with 13 bases identical to TRBD2. J lost 13 bases, V lost 7 bases, and 11 bases had no gene match. There are 13 residues in the CDR3. Germline CDR1 and CDR2: SQVTM and ANQGSEA. This CDR3 reads CSARPGLAGTKYF. CDR3 DNA sequence: TGCAGCGCCAGACCGGGACTAGCGGGAACAAAGTATTTT.

In its sample, this clonotype was seen many times. The CDR3 DNA reads TGTGCCAGCAGTTTTATTGGGGGGGGAACTGAAGCTTTCTTT. Protein sequence: CASSFIGGGTEAFF. The V and J genes are TRBV27 and TRBJ1-1, with D perhaps TRBD1 (5 bases). CDR1 MNHEY and CDR2 SMNVEV come from the germline V gene (reference sequence). The V end lost 3 bases, the J end lost 5 bases, and 13 bases lay between the germline ends. This CDR3 is built from 14 residues.

This clonotype occurred many times. The chain is built from TRBV7-9 and TRBJ1-2; TRBD1 matches 8 bases. Germline CDR1 SEHNR, CDR2 FQNEAQ (reference sequence). The V gene end was trimmed by 6 bases and the J gene end by 5 bases; junction bases not matched to a gene: 11. The CDR3 totals 15 residues. The CDR3 DNA is TGTGCCAGCAGTGAAACTGGACAGGGTGGTTATGGCTACACCTTC. This translates into CASSETGQGGYGYTF. Full variable domain (outside the CDR3, taken from reference TRBV7-9 and TRBJ1-2): DTGVSQNPRHKITKRGQNVTFRCDPISEHNRLYWYRQTLGQGPEFLTYFQNEAQLEKSRLLSDRFSAERPKGSFSTLEIQRTEQGDSAMYLCASSETGQGGYGYTFGSGTRLTVV.

This clonotype has ten or more counts. The gene calls are TRBV20-1 and TRBJ2-1; 9 nucleotides match TRBD2. The length of the CDR3 is 15 residues. J was trimmed by 5 bases and V by 0 bases; bases with no gene match: 5. The germline V gene encodes CDR1 DFQATT and CDR2 SNEGSKA (reference sequence). The CDR3 protein is CSARDRGRADNEQFF. CDR3 DNA sequence: TGCAGTGCTAGAGATCGCGGGAGGGCGGACAATGAGCAGTTCTTC.

In this sample, this clonotype turned up many times. One junction end does not reproduce the germline sequence, and a read error may be involved. The chain is built from TRBV7-2 and TRBJ2-7, with a possible D match to TRBD1 (5 bases). Germline V CDR1 and CDR2: SGHTA, FQGNSA. The CDR3 has 14 amino acids. The CDR3 region has the DNA TGTGCCAGCAGCTCCGACAGTTCCTCCCACGAGCAGTACTTC. This gives the protein CASSSDSSSHEQYF.

This clonotype came up many times. The rearrangement links TRBV5-1 to TRBJ1-1, with D uncertain. Deletions cut 4 bases from V and 1 base from J, with 11 bases between. The CDR3 covers 14 residues. CDR1 and CDR2 (germline): SGHRS, YFSETQ. CDR3 protein: CASSPVIENTEAFF. CDR3 DNA sequence: TGCGCCAGCAGCCCAGTAATAGAGAACACTGAAGCTTTCTTT. Full variable domain (rest looked up from reference TRBV5-1 and TRBJ1-1): KAGVTQTPRYLIKTRGQQVTLSCSPISGHRSVSWYQQTPGQGLQFLFEYFSETQRNKGNFPGRFSGRQFSNSRSEMNVSTLELGDSALYLCASSPVIENTEAFFGQGTRLTVV.

Ten or more counts support this clonotype. J is TRBJ1-6 and V is TRBV6-1; D is unresolved. V was shortened by 4 bases and J by 7 bases, with 8 bases between the two germline ends. The CDR3 sequence is 13 residues long. The germline V gene encodes CDR1 MNHNS and CDR2 SASEGT. CDR3 sequence: CASSVDRNSPLHF. In nucleotides, the CDR3 is TGTGCCAGCAGTGTGGATAGGAATTCACCCCTCCACTTT.

The sample holds many counts of this clonotype. The chain joins TRBV7-8 to TRBJ2-2, with D possibly matching TRBD1 (5 bases). Trimming removed 11 bases at V and 0 bases at J, with 10 bases between. Per germline, CDR1 SGHVS and CDR2 FQNEAQ. The CDR3 loop spans 13 amino acids. CDR3 sequence reads: CAWEGANTGELFF. The CDR3 DNA reads TGTGCCTGGGAAGGGGCGAACACCGGGGAGCTGTTTTTT.

The chain carries TRBV20-1 and TRBJ2-7; D is perhaps TRBD1 (5 bases). The CDR3 sequence is 13 residues long. V shed 6 bases and J shed 6 bases, with 18 bases lying between them. Germline V lookup: CDR1 DFQATT, CDR2 SNEGSKA (reference sequence). CDR3 nucleotides: TGCAGTGCCCCCCGAAAGGGGTTTGTCGAGCAGTACTTC. Its translation is CSAPRKGFVEQYF.

This clonotype came up many times. This chain connects TRBV5-5 to TRBJ2-7; D gene uncertain. Per germline, CDR1 SGHKS and CDR2 YYEKEE (reference sequence). The CDR3 spans 13 residues. The ends were cut back, 1 base at V and 2 bases at J, with 7 bases in the middle. For the CDR3, the DNA is TGTGCCAGCAGCTTGAGTACCCCCTACGAGCAGTACTTC. It yields the protein CASSLSTPYEQYF.

This clonotype was recorded at least ten times. The chain joins TRBV12-3 or TRBV12-4 to TRBJ1-5; D perhaps matches TRBD1 (6 bases). V was cut by 3 bases and J by 1 base, with 10 bases left in between. The CDR3 has 15 residues. The chain's CDR3 is CASSLTGASNQPQHF. Written as DNA, the CDR3 is TGTGCCAGCAGTTTGACGGGGGCCAGCAATCAGCCCCAGCATTTT.

This clonotype was found many times. The chain links TRBV27 to TRBJ2-1, with 8 bases lining up with TRBD2. CDR3 size: 15 residues. V shed 3 bases, J shed 7 bases, and the junction held 8 bases outside the gene matches. The germline V gene has CDR1 MNHEY and CDR2 SMNVEV (reference sequence). The DNA for the CDR3 is TGTGCCAGCAGTTTGCCGGGACTAGGGGATAATGAGCAGTTCTTC. Translation gives CASSLPGLGDNEQFF.

This clonotype was detected many times. This chain connects TRBV12-3 or TRBV12-4 to TRBJ1-5, with D perhaps TRBD1 (5 bases). Trimming took 6 bases from V and 4 from J, leaving 13 bases between them. The CDR3 consists of 14 residues. The CDR3 region is CASSLTGPNQPQHF. DNA for the CDR3: TGTGCCAGCAGCCTTACAGGCCCAAATCAGCCCCAGCATTTT.